Below are 27 T cell receptor gamma chains sequenced from a single sample in a study of intestinal T cells in coeliac disease. Using roughly 200 ng of biopsy DNA, TRG was amplified with LymphoTrack primers. TCRdb redid the clone calls on the multiplex PCR reads with CATT. The top ten clones hold 30% to 35% of a sample with about 530 gamma-chain clones, 51% of them seen once. Ten to eleven formalin-fixed paraffin-embedded scrolls, each 5 µm thick, supplied each case's genomic DNA. What was sequenced was a duodenal biopsy. These receptors all come from a human donor who served as a control with a normal duodenal biopsy, not a healthy volunteer.

This sequence joins TRGV10 and TRGJP1. TRGV10 is an ORF, with its function uncertain. The CDR3 spans 11 residues. After removal of 8 bases from V and 17 bases from J, the junction contained 12 bases not matched to a gene. CDR3 loop: CAAWDHGSKIF. In nucleotides, the CDR3 is TGTGCTGCGTGGGATCACGGCTCAAAGATATTT.

This rearrangement joins TRGV3 to TRGJP2. Germline assignment: CDR1 VTNTFY and CDR2 YDVSTARD (reference sequence). The junction had 13 bases not matched to a gene; V was cut back by 0 bases and J by 9 bases. The CDR3 contains 16 residues. The CDR3 DNA is TGTGCCACCTGGGACAGGCCTTTGGTAGTGTATTGGATCAAGACGTTT. Protein: CATWDRPLVVYWIKTF.

This clone was detected only a few times. This sequence joins TRGV8 and TRGJP1. Germline assignment: CDR1 VENAVY and CDR2 YDSYNSRV. The CDR3 contains 16 residues. The CDR3 DNA reads as TGTGCACCTGGGATAGGGCCCTATACCACTGGTTGGTTCAAGATATTT. Translated, it gives CAPGIGPYTTGWFKIF.

Notes on this clone: The protein held in TCRdb is that of a much larger clone and does not match this DNA's translation at residue 4, likely because of a read error; the protein shown is translated from the DNA. This chain links TRGV11 with TRGJP1. TRGV11 is classed as an ORF, of uncertain function. The CDR3 loop spans 12 amino acids. The CDR3 DNA sequence: TGTGCCTGCAGGATTGCTGGTTGGTTCAAGATATTT. Amino acid sequence: CACRIAGWFKIF.

The sample holds a few counts of this clone. The chain couples TRGV3 to TRGJ1 or TRGJ2. CDR1 VTNTFY and CDR2 YDVSTARD come from the germline V gene (reference sequence). J gave up 10 bases and V 5 bases, and 2 bases lay outside the gene matches. The CDR3 is 9 amino acids. Here the CDR3 reads CATWGKKLF. The CDR3 DNA reads TGTGCCACCTGGGGGAAGAAACTCTTT.

This clone was picked up a small number of times. TCRdb's entry gives the protein of a much larger clone, which mismatches this DNA's translation at residue 3, likely from a read error; the protein reported here is translated from the DNA. This sequence joins TRGV10 and TRGJ1 or TRGJ2. TRGV10 is filed as an ORF, its function uncertain. This CDR3 comprises 14 residues. CDR3 sequence: CATWDYTGDYKKLF. In DNA, the CDR3 is TGTGCTACGTGGGATTATACAGGGGATTATAAGAAACTCTTT.

Worth noting for this clone: The protein TCRdb gives is from a much larger clone and does not agree with this DNA's translation at residue 8, likely a read error; the protein shown here comes from the DNA. The V and J genes are TRGV8 and TRGJ1 or TRGJ2. This CDR3 spans 17 amino acids. Trimming removed 0 bases from V and 2 bases from J; junction bases left unmatched: 13. The germline gives CDR1 VENAVY, CDR2 YDSYNSRV. CDR3 in DNA: TGTGCCACCTGGGATAGGCCAGGATGGGCAGATTATTATAAGAAACTCTTT. As protein: CATWDRPGWADYYKKLF.

This chain uses TRGV10 with TRGJ1 or TRGJ2. Being an ORF, TRGV10 has a function that is uncertain. This CDR3 spans 15 amino acids. The junction had 21 bases not matched to a gene; V was cut back by 13 bases and J by 5 bases. CDR3 sequence (DNA): TGTGCTGGCTGTGGGATTATGACAGGGGATTATAAGAAACTCTTT. The encoded protein is CAGCGIMTGDYKKLF.

This rearrangement joins TRGV10 to TRGJP1. TRGV10 is sorted into the ORF group, with uncertain function. The CDR3 sequence is 16 residues long. The V segment lost 8 bases and the J segment 1 base; nucleotides outside the gene matches: 11. The CDR3 is CAAWDIFCTTGWFKIF. The DNA of the CDR3 is TGTGCTGCGTGGGATATTTTTTGTACCACTGGTTGGTTCAAGATATTT.

This chain uses TRGV8 with TRGJ1 or TRGJ2. J lost 11 bases, V lost 1 base, and 8 bases had no gene match. Germline CDR1 VENAVY, CDR2 YDSYNSRV. The CDR3 covers 12 residues. This CDR3 reads CATWDSQIEKLF. DNA for the CDR3: TGTGCCACCTGGGATAGTCAAATTGAGAAACTCTTT.

This sequence joins TRGV8 and TRGJ1 or TRGJ2. Germline V gene data show CDR1 as VENAVY and CDR2 as YDSYNSRV. This CDR3 contains 11 residues. Losses at the gene ends were 3 bases for V and 9 bases for J; bases not matched to a gene: 5. The CDR3: CATWDPSKKLF. The CDR3 bases are TGTGCCACCTGGGATCCCTCTAAGAAACTCTTT.

The chain joins TRGV3 to TRGJ1 or TRGJ2. Germline trimming cut 0 bases from V and 6 bases from J; bases unmatched to any gene: 11. Germline V CDR1 and CDR2: VTNTFY, YDVSTARD (reference sequence). The CDR3 is 15 amino acids. The DNA of the CDR3 is TGTGCCACCTGGGACAGGCGGTTGGGGGTTTATAAGAAACTCTTT. This translates into CATWDRRLGVYKKLF.

This clone is judged hyperexpanded. This sample includes further DNA sequences coding for the same CDR3. This sequence joins TRGV8 and TRGJ1 or TRGJ2. V shed 0 bases, J shed 2 bases, and the junction held 13 bases outside the gene matches. There are 17 residues in the CDR3. Germline CDR1 VENAVY, CDR2 YDSYNSRV. CDR3 residues: CATWDRPRWADYYKKLF. CDR3 DNA sequence: TGTGCCACCTGGGATAGGCCAAGATGGGCAGATTATTATAAGAAACTCTTT.

The sample holds a few counts of this clone. Translating this DNA gives a protein that differs at residue 11 from the TCRdb one, which belongs to a much larger clone; a read error is likely, and the protein shown is this translation. V and J are TRGV3 and TRGJ1 or TRGJ2. The length of the CDR3 is 14 residues. Germline CDR1 VTNTFY, CDR2 YDVSTARD (reference sequence). The DNA of the CDR3 is TGTGCCACCTGGGACAGGCTCCATGGGTATAGGAAACTCTTT. It yields the protein CATWDRLHGYRKLF.

Worth noting for this clone: The TCRdb record carries a much larger clone's protein, which differs from this DNA's translation at residue 4; a read error is the likely cause, and the protein listed here is the DNA translation. The chain combines TRGV3 with TRGJP2. CDR1 is VTNTFY and CDR2 is YDVSTARD in the germline V gene (reference sequence). The CDR3 totals 14 residues. The CDR3 region has the DNA TGTGCCACCCGGGACACGCATGTTGATTGGATCAAGACGTTT. This encodes CATRDTHVDWIKTF.

This chain connects TRGV4 to TRGJ1 or TRGJ2. The CDR3 spans 12 residues. Trimming at V came to 12 bases and at J to 4 bases, leaving 12 bases not matched to a gene. Germline V gives CDR1 EGSTGY, CDR2 YDSYTSSV. The CDR3 DNA reads as TGTGCCGACCTGGGGCCGTATTATAAGAAACTCTTT. Residues: CADLGPYYKKLF.

This chain connects TRGV2 to TRGJP1. The CDR3 contains 16 residues. Trimming removed 0 bases from V and 3 bases from J; junction bases left unmatched: 7. Germline V lookup: CDR1 EGSNGY, CDR2 YDSYNSKV. The CDR3 reads CATWDGPFPTGWFKIF. DNA for the CDR3: TGTGCCACCTGGGACGGGCCTTTCCCCACTGGTTGGTTCAAGATATTT.

This clone was detected only a few times. The protein recorded in TCRdb matches a much larger clone and deviates from this DNA's translation at residue 9, suggesting a read error; the protein here is obtained by translating the DNA. The chain has TRGV2 and TRGJP1. Per the germline V gene, CDR1 is EGSNGY and CDR2 is YDSYNSKV. The CDR3 has 15 residues. The CDR3 loop is CATWDGYTAGWFKIF. The CDR3 bases are TGTGCCACCTGGGACGGTTATACCGCTGGTTGGTTCAAGATATTT.

This clone was counted between two and nine times. A far larger clone differs by one base, so this is likely a read error. Other DNA variants within this sample encode the same CDR3. The V call is TRGV3, the J call TRGJP2. There are 14 residues in the CDR3. The germline V gene has CDR1 VTNTFY and CDR2 YDVSTARD (reference sequence). The chain's CDR3 is CATWDTHVDWIKTF. DNA for the CDR3: TGTGCCACCTGGGACACGCATGTTGATTGGATTAAGACGTTT.

This clone was seen a handful of times. A far larger clone is one nucleotide away, so this likely arose from a read error. This chain links TRGV10 with TRGJ1 or TRGJ2. TRGV10 is an ORF; its function is uncertain. This CDR3 has 14 residues. The V and J ends lost 8 bases and 5 bases, in that order; junction bases with no gene match: 13. CDR3 protein: CAAWGPRGNYKKLF. CDR3 sequence (DNA): TGTGCTGCGTGGGGCCCAAGGGGGAATTATAAGAAACTCTTT.

This clone has just a few counts. This chain links TRGV2 with TRGJP1. The CDR3 is 10 amino acids. CDR1 and CDR2 from the germline V gene are EGSNGY and YDSYNSKV. Trimming removed 12 bases from V and 6 bases from J; junction bases left unmatched: 4. DNA of the CDR3: TGTGCCGACTCTGGTTGGTTCAAGATATTT. Protein product: CADSGWFKIF.

The chain uses TRGV8 and TRGJ1 or TRGJ2. Germline lookup yields CDR1 VENAVY and CDR2 YDSYNSRV. V shed 10 bases and J 0 bases; nucleotides not matched to a gene: 3. The CDR3 has 11 residues. CDR3 nucleotide sequence: TGTGCCACTGGGAATTATTATAAGAAACTCTTT. It yields the protein CATGNYYKKLF.

V is TRGV2 and J is TRGJP1. CDR1 is EGSNGY, CDR2 YDSYNSKV, per germline. V was clipped by 6 bases and J by 1 base; unmatched bases: 8. The CDR3 has 15 residues. The CDR3 nucleotides read TGTGCCACCTGGAGGGTGACTACCACTGGTTGGTTCAAGATATTT. It encodes CATWRVTTTGWFKIF.

This chain uses TRGV10 with TRGJ1 or TRGJ2. TRGV10 is given ORF status, its function remaining uncertain. The CDR3 runs 11 residues. With V trimmed by 8 bases and J by 11 bases, 10 bases remained unmatched. CDR3: CAAWRWVQKLF. In nucleotides, the CDR3 is TGTGCTGCGTGGAGGTGGGTACAGAAACTCTTT.

About this clone itself: This likely came from a read error, as a far larger clone is one base away. Distinct nucleotide sequences in the sample also encode this CDR3. The chain recombines TRGV11 with TRGJP2. TRGV11 belongs to the ORF category, with a function that is uncertain. V lost 3 bases and J lost 8; bases outside the gene matches: 12. There are 16 residues in the CDR3. Written as DNA, the CDR3 is TGTGCCTGCTGGATTAGGTGCCGGATTAGCGATTGGATCAAGACGTTT. This translates into CACWIRCRISDWIKTF.

This chain uses TRGV3 with TRGJ1 or TRGJ2. Germline lookup yields CDR1 VTNTFY and CDR2 YDVSTARD (reference sequence). V dropped 0 bases and J dropped 2; count of bases not matched to a gene: 7. CDR3 length: 15 residues. The CDR3 nucleotides are TGTGCCACCTGGGACAGGCCTGATGATTATTATAAGAAACTCTTT. This gives the protein CATWDRPDDYYKKLF.

In its sample, this clone was seen once. The V call is TRGV4, the J call TRGJ1 or TRGJ2. Germline CDR1 and CDR2: EGSTGY and YDSYTSSV. The trim removed 9 bases at V and 1 base at J, leaving 3 bases unmatched. The CDR3 is made up of 11 amino acids. CDR3 bases: TGTGCCACCCCCAATTATTATAAGAAACTCTTT. Its protein product is CATPNYYKKLF.